This is a list of T cell receptor beta chains from one sample in a study of blood T cell repertoires in COVID-19. Only in-frame clones appear in the TCRdb table, and some are missing; sequencing was by immunoSEQ multiplex PCR. Of tens of thousands of clones listed, roughly 84% are singletons. Sequencing was done on a sample of peripheral blood. Source of these receptors: a woman older than 75 in a cohort sampled during active or convalescent COVID-19. Both conserved end residues are part of each CDR3. Fields, in order: clone size, J gene, V gene, D gene, CDR3 DNA, CDR3 protein. A D gene is named only where the DNA matches it firmly. A clone size is listed for some rows: how often the clone was seen (once, few, many), or a class if it is expanded.

clone_size: -; j_call: TRBJ2-7; v_call: TRBV5-1; d_call: -; cdr3_nt: TGCGCCAGCATGGCTTCGGGTTCCTACGAGCAGTACTTC; cdr3_aa: CASMASGSYEQYF
clone_size: -; j_call: TRBJ2-7; v_call: TRBV2; d_call: TRBD2; cdr3_nt: TGTGCCAGCAGGACTAGCGGGACCCGTTACGAGCAGTACTTC; cdr3_aa: CASRTSGTRYEQYF
clone_size: -; j_call: TRBJ2-1; v_call: TRBV28; d_call: TRBD2; cdr3_nt: TGTGCCAGCACCCAAAGGGGGACTAGTGTGAATGAGCAGTTCTTC; cdr3_aa: CASTQRGTSVNEQFF
clone_size: -; j_call: TRBJ1-1; v_call: TRBV5-1; d_call: TRBD1; cdr3_nt: TGCGCCAGCAGCTCACAGGGGACTGGGAACACTGAAGCTTTCTTT; cdr3_aa: CASSSQGTGNTEAFF
clone_size: -; j_call: TRBJ1-1; v_call: TRBV2; d_call: -; cdr3_nt: TGTGCCAGCAGTCCCCTCAGGGGTGGGGTGAACACTGAAGCTTTCTTT; cdr3_aa: CASSPLRGGVNTEAFF
clone_size: -; j_call: TRBJ1-6; v_call: TRBV5-4; d_call: TRBD1; cdr3_nt: TGTGCCAGCAGCTGGGACAGGACAAATTCACCCCTCCACTTT; cdr3_aa: CASSWDRTNSPLHF
clone_size: few; j_call: TRBJ2-1; v_call: TRBV18; d_call: TRBD2; cdr3_nt: TGTGCCAGCTCACCACAACTAGCGGGAGCTAGGGATGAGCAGTTCTTC; cdr3_aa: CASSPQLAGARDEQFF
clone_size: -; j_call: TRBJ1-1; v_call: TRBV18; d_call: -; cdr3_nt: TGTGCCAGCTCACCAACAGGGTACACTGAAGCTTTCTTT; cdr3_aa: CASSPTGYTEAFF
clone_size: once; j_call: TRBJ1-2; v_call: TRBV6-1; d_call: TRBD1; cdr3_nt: TGTGCCAGCAGTGGGCCGGGACAGGGGGCTTTATGGAACTATGGCTACACCTTC; cdr3_aa: CASSGPGQGALWNYGYTF
clone_size: -; j_call: TRBJ2-1; v_call: TRBV5-1; d_call: -; cdr3_nt: TGCGCCAGCAGCTTGGGGGCGGGCTCCTACAATGAGCAGTTCTTC; cdr3_aa: CASSLGAGSYNEQFF
clone_size: once; j_call: TRBJ2-2; v_call: TRBV24-1; d_call: TRBD1; cdr3_nt: TGTGCCACCAGTGACGGGGGACAGGGAGGGACCGGGGAGCTGTTTTTT; cdr3_aa: CATSDGGQGGTGELFF
clone_size: once; j_call: TRBJ1-4; v_call: TRBV14; d_call: -; cdr3_nt: TGTGCCAGCAGCCAAAACCCAGGGGTGCGAAAACTGTTTTTT; cdr3_aa: CASSQNPGVRKLFF
clone_size: -; j_call: TRBJ1-5; v_call: TRBV7-2; d_call: -; cdr3_nt: TGTGCCAGCAGCTTCAGCGGGACGGAACGGCAGCCCCAGCATTTT; cdr3_aa: CASSFSGTERQPQHF
clone_size: -; j_call: TRBJ2-1; v_call: TRBV12-3/TRBV12-4; d_call: -; cdr3_nt: TGTGCCAGCTCGGGTAGCTCCTACAATGAGCAGTTCTTC; cdr3_aa: CASSGSSYNEQFF
clone_size: -; j_call: TRBJ1-1; v_call: TRBV5-1; d_call: TRBD1; cdr3_nt: TGCGCCAGCAGCTTGGAAGTGACAGGGTACACTGAAGCTTTCTTT; cdr3_aa: CASSLEVTGYTEAFF
clone_size: -; j_call: TRBJ2-1; v_call: TRBV3-1/TRBV3-2; d_call: TRBD2; cdr3_nt: TGTGCCAGCAGCCGGGGACTATACAATGAGCAGTTCTTC; cdr3_aa: CASSRGLYNEQFF
clone_size: -; j_call: TRBJ1-3; v_call: TRBV18; d_call: -; cdr3_nt: TGTGCCAGCTCACAACTCGCCCAGGGGTATGGAAACACCATATATTTT; cdr3_aa: CASSQLAQGYGNTIYF
clone_size: -; j_call: TRBJ1-5; v_call: TRBV5-1; d_call: TRBD1; cdr3_nt: TGCGCCAGCAGCCCGACAGGGGCAAGTTGGCAGCCCCAGCATTTT; cdr3_aa: CASSPTGASWQPQHF
clone_size: -; j_call: TRBJ1-2; v_call: TRBV4-1; d_call: -; cdr3_nt: TGCGCCAGCAGCCAAGACAGGGGAGATGGCTACACCTTC; cdr3_aa: CASSQDRGDGYTF
clone_size: -; j_call: TRBJ2-3; v_call: TRBV18; d_call: TRBD2; cdr3_nt: TGTGCCAGCTCACCAAGTCCTAGCGGGGTTAGCACAGATACGCAGTATTTT; cdr3_aa: CASSPSPSGVSTDTQYF
clone_size: -; j_call: TRBJ2-2; v_call: TRBV5-4; d_call: TRBD2; cdr3_nt: TGTGCCAGCAGCGCCCTAGCGGGAGGTTTCGCCGGGGAGCTGTTTTTT; cdr3_aa: CASSALAGGFAGELFF
clone_size: -; j_call: TRBJ1-2; v_call: TRBV3-1/TRBV3-2; d_call: -; cdr3_nt: TGTGCCAGCAGCCAAGCGGATCCAGGGGTTTCGGGCTATGGCTACACCTTC; cdr3_aa: CASSQADPGVSGYGYTF
clone_size: once; j_call: TRBJ1-1; v_call: TRBV6-5; d_call: -; cdr3_nt: TGTGCCGGGAGGCACACTGAAGCTTTCTTT; cdr3_aa: CAGRHTEAFF
clone_size: -; j_call: TRBJ2-6; v_call: TRBV7-9; d_call: -; cdr3_nt: TGTGCCAGCGGGCCCCCCTCTGGGGCCAACGTCCTGACTTTC; cdr3_aa: CASGPPSGANVLTF